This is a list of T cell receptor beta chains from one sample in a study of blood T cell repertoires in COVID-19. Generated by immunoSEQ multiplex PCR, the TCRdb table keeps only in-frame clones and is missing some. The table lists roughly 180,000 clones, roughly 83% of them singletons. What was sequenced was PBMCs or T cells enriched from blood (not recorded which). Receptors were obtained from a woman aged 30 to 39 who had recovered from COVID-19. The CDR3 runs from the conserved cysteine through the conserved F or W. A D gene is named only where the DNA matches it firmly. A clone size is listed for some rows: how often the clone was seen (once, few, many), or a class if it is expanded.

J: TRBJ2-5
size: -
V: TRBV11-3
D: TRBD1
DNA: TGTGCCAGCAGCCAGGACAGGTGGCAAGAGACCCAGTACTTC
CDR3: CASSQDRWQETQYF

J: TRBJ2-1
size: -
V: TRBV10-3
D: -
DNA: TGTGCCATCAGGGCTAGCGATTCGGGCCATGAGCAGTTCTTC
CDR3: CAIRASDSGHEQFF

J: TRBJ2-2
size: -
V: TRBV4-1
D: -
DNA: TGCGCCAGCAGCCACCCCGGCAGGCCGCGGGTTGAAATCGGGGAGCTGTTTTTT
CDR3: CASSHPGRPRVEIGELFF

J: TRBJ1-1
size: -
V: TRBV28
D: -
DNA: TGTGCCAGCAGTTCAGGGACATTGAACACTGAAGCTTTCTTT
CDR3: CASSSGTLNTEAFF

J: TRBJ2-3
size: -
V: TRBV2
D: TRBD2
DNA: TGTGCCAGCAGAGTAGCGGGAGTGTTAACAGATACGCAGTATTTT
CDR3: CASRVAGVLTDTQYF

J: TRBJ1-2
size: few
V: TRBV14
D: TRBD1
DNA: TGTGCCAGCAGCCAAGAGCCCCAGGGGGCATTTGTCGGCTACACCTTC
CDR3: CASSQEPQGAFVGYTF

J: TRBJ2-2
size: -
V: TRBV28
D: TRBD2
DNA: TGTGCCAGCAGTGAGACGACTAGCGGGTATAACACCGGGGAGCTGTTTTTT
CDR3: CASSETTSGYNTGELFF

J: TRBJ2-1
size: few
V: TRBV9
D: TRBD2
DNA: TGTGCCAGCAGCGTATCCATTCGGGACTACCAAAGCGGGCACTACAATGAGCAGTTCTTC
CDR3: CASSVSIRDYQSGHYNEQFF

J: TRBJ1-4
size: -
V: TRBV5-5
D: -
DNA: TGTGCCAGCAGCTTGGTTTTGTCCAGGGATGAAAAACTGTTTTTT
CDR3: CASSLVLSRDEKLFF

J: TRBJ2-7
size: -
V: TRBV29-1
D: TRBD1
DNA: TGCAGCGTTGGGGACAGGGGTTTCTACGAGCAGTACTTC
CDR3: CSVGDRGFYEQYF

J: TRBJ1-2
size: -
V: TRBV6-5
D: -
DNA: TGTGCCAGCGGCGGCAGGGGATACTATGGCTACACCTTC
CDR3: CASGGRGYYGYTF

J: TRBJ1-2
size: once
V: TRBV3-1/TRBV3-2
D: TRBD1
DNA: TGTGCCAGCAGCCACTCTGACAGGGTCGGTGACTATGGCTACACCTTC
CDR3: CASSHSDRVGDYGYTF

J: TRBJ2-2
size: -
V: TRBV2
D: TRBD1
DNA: TGTGCCAGCAGTGTGGGACAGGGAAACACCGGGGAGCTGTTTTTT
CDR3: CASSVGQGNTGELFF

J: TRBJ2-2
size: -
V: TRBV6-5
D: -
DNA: TGTGCCAGCAGTACAGGGCAAGGGGTGGAGCTGTTTTTT
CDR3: CASSTGQGVELFF

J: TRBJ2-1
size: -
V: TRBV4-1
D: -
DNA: TGCGCCAGCAGCCAATTAGGTTATGGCGAGGATGAGCAGTTCTTC
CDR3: CASSQLGYGEDEQFF

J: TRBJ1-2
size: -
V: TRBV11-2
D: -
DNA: TGTGCCAGCAGCTCGGTCCGGGGCCGGGAGATAGTGGGTGGCTACACCTTC
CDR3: CASSSVRGREIVGGYTF

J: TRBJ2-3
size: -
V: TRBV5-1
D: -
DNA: TGCGCCAGCAGCTTGGCGGCGGGAGCAGGGGGCACAGATACGCAGTATTTT
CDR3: CASSLAAGAGGTDTQYF

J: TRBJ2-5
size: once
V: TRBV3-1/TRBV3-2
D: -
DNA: TGTGCCAGCAGCGACCACTATCTTTCTTTCTCTGAGACCCAGTACTTC
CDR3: CASSDHYLSFSETQYF

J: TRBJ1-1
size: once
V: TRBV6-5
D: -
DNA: TGTGCCAGCAGTCGACAGGAGAACACTGAAGCTTTCTTT
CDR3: CASSRQENTEAFF

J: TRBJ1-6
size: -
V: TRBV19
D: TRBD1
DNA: TGTGCCAGTAGTCGACAGGGGGGAGATAATTCACCCCTCCACTTT
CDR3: CASSRQGGDNSPLHF

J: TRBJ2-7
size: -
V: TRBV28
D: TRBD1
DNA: TGTGCCAGCAGTAGGACCGGACAGGGATGGAGGGCCTACGAGCAGTACTTC
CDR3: CASSRTGQGWRAYEQYF

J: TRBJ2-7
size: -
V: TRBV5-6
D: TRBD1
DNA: TGTGCCAGCAGCTTGTTTGGGGACAGGGGATCCTACGAGCAGTACTTC
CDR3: CASSLFGDRGSYEQYF

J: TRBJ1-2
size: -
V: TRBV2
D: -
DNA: TGTGCCAGCAGTAGCCAGGGCGGGGACTATGGCTACACCTTC
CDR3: CASSSQGGDYGYTF

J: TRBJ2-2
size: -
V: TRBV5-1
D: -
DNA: TGCGCCAGCAGCTTGGACGGGAGTGACACCGGGGAGCTGTTTTTT
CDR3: CASSLDGSDTGELFF

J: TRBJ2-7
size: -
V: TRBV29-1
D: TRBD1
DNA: TGCAGCACAACGACAGGGCCCTACGAGCAGTACTTC
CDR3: CSTTTGPYEQYF

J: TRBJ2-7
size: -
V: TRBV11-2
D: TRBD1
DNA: TGTGCCAGCAGCTTAGGCCAGGGGGACTACGAGCAGTACTTC
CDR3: CASSLGQGDYEQYF

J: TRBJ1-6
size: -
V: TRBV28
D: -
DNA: TGTGCCAGCAGTTATTCCCCAGGACTTGGGAATTCACCCCTCCACTTT
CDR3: CASSYSPGLGNSPLHF

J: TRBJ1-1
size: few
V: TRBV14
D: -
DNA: TGTGCCAGCAGCGTCTTCCAGGTCTCTGAAGCTTTCTTT
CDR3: CASSVFQVSEAFF

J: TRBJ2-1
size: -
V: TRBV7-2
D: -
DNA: TGTGCCAGCAGCCTACAACGTGGGCTCCACAATGAGCAGTTCTTC
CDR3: CASSLQRGLHNEQFF

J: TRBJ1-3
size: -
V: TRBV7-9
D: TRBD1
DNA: TGTGCCAGCAGCTATGACAGGGTTGGGGGAAACACCATATATTTT
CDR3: CASSYDRVGGNTIYF

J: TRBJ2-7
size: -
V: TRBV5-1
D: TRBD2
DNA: TGCGCCAGCAGCTTGGAGGCGGGAGTCGGATACGAGCAGTACTTC
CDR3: CASSLEAGVGYEQYF

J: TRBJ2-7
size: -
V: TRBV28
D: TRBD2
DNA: TGTGCCAGCACCGCCTCGGGACTAGCGGGCCTCTACGAGCAGTACTTC
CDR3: CASTASGLAGLYEQYF

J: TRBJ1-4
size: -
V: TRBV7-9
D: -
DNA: TGTGCCAGCAGCCCCCCGGTGGGCAGAACCGAAAAACTGTTTTTT
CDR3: CASSPPVGRTEKLFF

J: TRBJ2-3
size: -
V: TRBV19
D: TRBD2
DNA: TGTGCCAGTAGTACCCCACCTACTAGCGGGAGTGTGACAGATACGCAGTATTTT
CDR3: CASSTPPTSGSVTDTQYF

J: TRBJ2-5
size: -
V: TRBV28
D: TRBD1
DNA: TGTGCCAGCAGCCGCGGGACAGGGTCAAGAGATACCCAGTACTTC
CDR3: CASSRGTGSRDTQYF

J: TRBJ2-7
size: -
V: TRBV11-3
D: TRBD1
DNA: TGTGCCAGCAGCTCTGACAGGGACCACGAGCAGTACTTC
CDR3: CASSSDRDHEQYF

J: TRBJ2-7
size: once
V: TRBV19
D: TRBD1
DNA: TGTGCCAGTAGTATCGGGACAGAAGTGTACGAGCAGTACTTC
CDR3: CASSIGTEVYEQYF

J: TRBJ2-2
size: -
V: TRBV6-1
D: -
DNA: TGTGCCAGCAGTGACAGGGCGGACACCGGGGAGCTGTTTTTT
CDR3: CASSDRADTGELFF

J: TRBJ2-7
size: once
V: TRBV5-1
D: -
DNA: TGCGCCAGCAGCTTTTCGGAGGGGAGCTACGAGCAGTACTTC
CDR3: CASSFSEGSYEQYF

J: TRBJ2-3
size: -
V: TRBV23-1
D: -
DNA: TGCGCCAGCAGTCAATCGTGTCCTCAGGCGCAGTATTTT
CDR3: CASSQSCPQAQYF

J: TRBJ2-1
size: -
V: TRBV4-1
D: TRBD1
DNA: TGCGCCAGCAGACGGACAGGGGACAATGAGCAGTTCTTC
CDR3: CASRRTGDNEQFF

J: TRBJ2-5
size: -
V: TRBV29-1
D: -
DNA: TGCAGCGTTCAATACAGAAAGAGCCAAGAGACCCAGTACTTC
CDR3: CSVQYRKSQETQYF

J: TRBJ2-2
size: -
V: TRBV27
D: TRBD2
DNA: TGTGCCAGCAGTCGAAGACTAGCGGAGGAGGCCCGGGAGCTGTTTTTT
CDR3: CASSRRLAEEARELFF

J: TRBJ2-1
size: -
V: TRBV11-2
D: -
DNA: TGTGCCAGCAGCTTAGACAGAAATGAGCAGTTCTTC
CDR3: CASSLDRNEQFF

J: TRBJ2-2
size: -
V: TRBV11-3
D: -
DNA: TGTGCCAGCAGCTTTGACGGGGGGAACACCGGGGAGCTGTTTTTT
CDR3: CASSFDGGNTGELFF

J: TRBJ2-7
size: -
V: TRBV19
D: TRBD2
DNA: TGTGCCACCTATCCCGGGACTAGCGCCTCCTACGAGCAGTACTTC
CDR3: CATYPGTSASYEQYF

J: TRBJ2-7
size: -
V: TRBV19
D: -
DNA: TGTGCCAGTAGTATGAGGGCCTGGTCCTACGAGCAGTACTTC
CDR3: CASSMRAWSYEQYF

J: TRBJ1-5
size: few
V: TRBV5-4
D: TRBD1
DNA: TGTGCCAGCAGCTTAAGGTCTACGGCAGGGGGCACTCAGCCCCAGCATTTT
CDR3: CASSLRSTAGGTQPQHF

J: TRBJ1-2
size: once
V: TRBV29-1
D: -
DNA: TGCAGCGCCAACCGGGGTGGCGATGGCTACACCTTC
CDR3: CSANRGGDGYTF

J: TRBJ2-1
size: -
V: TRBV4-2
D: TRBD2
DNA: TGTGCCAGCAGCCAAGAAAAACTAGCGGGCAGCAATGAGCAGTTCTTC
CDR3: CASSQEKLAGSNEQFF

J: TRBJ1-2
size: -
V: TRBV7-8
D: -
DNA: TGTGCCAGCAGCTTAGAGGGGCCTAACTATGGCTACACCTTC
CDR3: CASSLEGPNYGYTF

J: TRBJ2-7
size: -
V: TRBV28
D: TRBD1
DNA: TGTGCCAGCACCGGGACAGGGAAACCCGAGCAGTACTTC
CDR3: CASTGTGKPEQYF

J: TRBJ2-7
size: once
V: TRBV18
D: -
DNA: TGTGCCAGCTCACTAGTTCAAGCGGAGCAGTACTTC
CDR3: CASSLVQAEQYF

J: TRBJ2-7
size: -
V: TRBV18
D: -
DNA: TGTGCCAGCTCACCTGCCAGCTCCTACGAGCAGTACTTC
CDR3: CASSPASSYEQYF

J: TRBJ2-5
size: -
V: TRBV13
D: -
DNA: TGTGCCAGCAGCTTAATTAGGGGATCCGGGACTCCCCGCCAAGAGACCCAGTACTTC
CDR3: CASSLIRGSGTPRQETQYF